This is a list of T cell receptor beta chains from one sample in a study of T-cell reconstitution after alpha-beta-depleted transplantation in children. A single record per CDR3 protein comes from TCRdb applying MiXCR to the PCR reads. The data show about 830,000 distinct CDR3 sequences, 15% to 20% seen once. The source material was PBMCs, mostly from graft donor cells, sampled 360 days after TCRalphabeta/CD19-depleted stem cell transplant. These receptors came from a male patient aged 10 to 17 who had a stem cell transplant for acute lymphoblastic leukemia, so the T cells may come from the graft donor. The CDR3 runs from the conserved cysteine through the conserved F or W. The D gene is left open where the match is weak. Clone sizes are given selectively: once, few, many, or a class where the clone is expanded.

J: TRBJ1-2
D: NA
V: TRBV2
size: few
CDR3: CASSPWYGYTF
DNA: TGTGCCAGCAGCCCCTGGTATGGCTACACCTTC

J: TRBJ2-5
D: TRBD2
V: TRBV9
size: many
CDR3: CASSVDLAGVGQETQYF
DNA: TGTGCCAGCAGCGTAGACCTAGCGGGAGTTGGGCAAGAGACCCAGTACTTC

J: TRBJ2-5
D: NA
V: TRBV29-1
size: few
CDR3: CSVRPGGAQETQYF
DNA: TGCAGCGTTCGCCCGGGTGGGGCCCAAGAGACCCAGTACTTC

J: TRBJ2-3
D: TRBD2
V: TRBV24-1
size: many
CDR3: CATSDPGTSGSSDTQYF
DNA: TGTGCCACCAGTGATCCCGGGACTAGCGGGAGTTCAGATACGCAGTATTTT

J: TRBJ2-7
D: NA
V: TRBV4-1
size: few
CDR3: CASSQDRLYF
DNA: TGCGCCAGCAGCCAAGATCGCCTGTACTTC

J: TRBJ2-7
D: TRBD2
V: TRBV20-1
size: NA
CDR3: CSAKMGTSGSYEQYF
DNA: TGCAGTGCCAAGATGGGGACTAGCGGTTCCTACGAGCAGTACTTC

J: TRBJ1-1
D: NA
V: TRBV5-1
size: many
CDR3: CASSLAGGVTEAFF
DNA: TGCGCCAGCAGCTTGGCCGGGGGTGTCACTGAAGCTTTCTTT

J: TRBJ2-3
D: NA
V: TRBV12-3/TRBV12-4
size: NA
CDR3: CASSPRRTNTQYF
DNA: TGTGCCAGCAGTCCCCGCCGGACAAATACGCAGTATTTT

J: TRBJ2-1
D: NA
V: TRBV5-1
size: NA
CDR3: CASTTTGPLMGNEQFF
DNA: TGCGCCAGCACTACGACTGGGCCCCTCATGGGTAATGAGCAGTTCTTC

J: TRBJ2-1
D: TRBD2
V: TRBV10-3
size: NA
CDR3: CAISQLAGTYNEQFF
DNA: TGTGCCATCAGCCAACTAGCGGGAACCTACAATGAGCAGTTCTTC

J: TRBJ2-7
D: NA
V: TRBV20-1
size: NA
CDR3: CSARRGTYEQYF
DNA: TGCAGTGCTAGAAGGGGAACCTACGAGCAGTACTTC

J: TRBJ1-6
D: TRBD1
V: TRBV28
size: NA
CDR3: CATISDRGQIGSPLHF
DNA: TGTGCCACGATAAGCGACAGGGGGCAAATTGGGTCACCCCTCCACTTT

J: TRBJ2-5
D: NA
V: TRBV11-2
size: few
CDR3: CASRDWWQGGETQYF
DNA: TGTGCCAGCAGAGATTGGTGGCAGGGGGGAGAGACCCAGTACTTC

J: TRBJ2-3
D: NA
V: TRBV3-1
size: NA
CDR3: CASSRQTYGTDTQYF
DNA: TGTGCCAGCAGCCGGCAGACGTATGGCACAGATACGCAGTATTTT

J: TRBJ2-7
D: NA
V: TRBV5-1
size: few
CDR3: CASSFGARRGEQYF
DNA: TGCGCCAGCAGCTTTGGGGCGCGACGGGGCGAGCAGTACTTC

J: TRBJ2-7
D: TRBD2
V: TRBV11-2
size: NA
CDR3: CASSLGRLAGEQYF
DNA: TGTGCCAGCAGCTTGGGACGACTAGCTGGCGAGCAGTACTTC

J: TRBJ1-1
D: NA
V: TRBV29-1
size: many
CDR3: CSVETGPGGWTEAFF
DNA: TGCAGCGTTGAAACAGGGCCCGGGGGATGGACTGAAGCTTTCTTT

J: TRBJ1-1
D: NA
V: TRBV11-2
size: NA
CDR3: CASSLVGGGNTEAFF
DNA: TGTGCCAGCAGCTTAGTAGGGGGAGGGAACACTGAAGCTTTCTTT

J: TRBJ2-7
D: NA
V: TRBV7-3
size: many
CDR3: CASSLTFGDSYEQYF
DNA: TGTGCCAGCAGCTTAACATTCGGTGACTCCTACGAGCAGTACTTC

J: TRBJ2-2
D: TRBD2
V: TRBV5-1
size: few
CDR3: CASRGGRLGSINGELFF
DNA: TGCGCCAGCAGGGGCGGGAGACTCGGATCGATCAACGGGGAGCTGTTTTTT

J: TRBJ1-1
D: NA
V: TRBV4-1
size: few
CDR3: CASSQVPGTIFTEAFF
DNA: TGCGCCAGCAGCCAAGTCCCCGGGACAATTTTCACTGAAGCTTTCTTT

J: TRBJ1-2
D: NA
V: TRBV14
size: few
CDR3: CASSQVDSVYGYTF
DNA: TGTGCCAGCAGCCAAGTGGACAGCGTCTATGGCTACACCTTC

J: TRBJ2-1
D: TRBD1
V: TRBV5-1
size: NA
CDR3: CASSPGPQGAPGNEQFF
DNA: TGCGCCAGCAGCCCCGGACCACAGGGGGCACCGGGCAATGAGCAGTTCTTC

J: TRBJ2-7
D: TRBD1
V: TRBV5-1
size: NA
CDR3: CASSLAGTGSSYEQYF
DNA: TGCGCCAGCAGCTTGGCCGGGACAGGTAGCTCCTACGAGCAGTACTTC

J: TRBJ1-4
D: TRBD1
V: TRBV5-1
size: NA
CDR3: CASSLYQGGGEKLFF
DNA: TGCGCCAGCAGCTTATATCAGGGGGGAGGTGAAAAACTGTTTTTT

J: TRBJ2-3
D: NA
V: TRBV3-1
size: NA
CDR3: CASTGRDTPDTQYF
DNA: TGTGCCAGCACCGGACGGGATACCCCAGATACGCAGTATTTT

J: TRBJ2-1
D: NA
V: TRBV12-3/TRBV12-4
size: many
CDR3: CASSPLVGTDNEQFF
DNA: TGTGCCAGCAGTCCCCTGGTTGGGACCGACAATGAGCAGTTCTTC

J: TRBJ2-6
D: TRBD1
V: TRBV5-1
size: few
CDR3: CASSSGQGFSGANVLTF
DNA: TGCGCCAGCAGTTCTGGACAGGGGTTTTCTGGGGCCAACGTCCTGACTTTC

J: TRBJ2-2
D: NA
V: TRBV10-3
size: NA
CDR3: CAISDSGELFF
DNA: TGTGCCATCAGTGACTCTGGCGAGCTGTTTTTT

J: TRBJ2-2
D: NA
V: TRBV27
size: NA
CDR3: CASSLRLSYTGELFF
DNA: TGTGCCAGCAGTTTAAGGCTATCCTACACCGGGGAGCTGTTTTTT

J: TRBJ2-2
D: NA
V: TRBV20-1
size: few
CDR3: CSARRGTLYTGELFF
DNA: TGCAGTGCTAGAAGGGGGACGCTTTACACCGGGGAGCTGTTTTTT

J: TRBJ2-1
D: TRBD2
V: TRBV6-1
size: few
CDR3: CASRSGTSGHNEQFF
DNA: TGTGCCAGCAGATCCGGGACTAGCGGCCACAATGAGCAGTTCTTC

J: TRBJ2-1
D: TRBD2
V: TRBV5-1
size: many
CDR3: CASQAGNPYNEQFF
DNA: TGCGCCAGCCAAGCGGGGAACCCTTACAATGAGCAGTTCTTC

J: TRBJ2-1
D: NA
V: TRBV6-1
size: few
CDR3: CASSPTLAEEQFF
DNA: TGTGCCAGCAGCCCGACCTTAGCGGAGGAGCAGTTCTTC

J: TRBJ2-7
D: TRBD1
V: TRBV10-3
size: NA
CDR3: CAIRDEAGGPYEQYF
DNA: TGTGCCATCAGGGACGAGGCAGGGGGCCCCTACGAGCAGTACTTC

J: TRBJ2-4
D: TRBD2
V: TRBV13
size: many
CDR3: CASSFGGLAVAKNIQYF
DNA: TGTGCCAGCAGCTTCGGCGGACTAGCAGTAGCCAAAAACATTCAGTACTTC

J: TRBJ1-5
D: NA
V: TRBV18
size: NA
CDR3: CASSPTTDSNQPQHF
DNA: TGTGCCAGCTCCCCTACGACAGATAGCAATCAGCCCCAGCATTTT

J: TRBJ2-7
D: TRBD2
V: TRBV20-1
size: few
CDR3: CSARDLSGRFYEQYF
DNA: TGCAGTGCTAGAGATCTCAGCGGGAGGTTCTACGAGCAGTACTTC

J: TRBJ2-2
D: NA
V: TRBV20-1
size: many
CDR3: CSARDRGLTGELFF
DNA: TGCAGTGCTAGAGATCGTGGGCTCACCGGGGAGCTGTTTTTT

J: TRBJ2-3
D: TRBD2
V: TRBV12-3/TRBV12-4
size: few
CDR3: CASDKAGETDTQYF
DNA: TGTGCCAGCGACAAAGCGGGAGAGACAGATACGCAGTATTTT

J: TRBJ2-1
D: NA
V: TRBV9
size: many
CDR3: CASRPDAYNEQFF
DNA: TGTGCCAGCAGACCAGACGCTTACAATGAGCAGTTCTTC

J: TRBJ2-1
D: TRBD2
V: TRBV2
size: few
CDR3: CASRGAGVSKFF
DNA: TGTGCCAGCAGGGGAGCGGGAGTATCGAAGTTCTTC

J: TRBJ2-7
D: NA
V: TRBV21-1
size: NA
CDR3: CASSNRPHYEQYF
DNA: TGTGCCAGCAGCAACCGACCCCACTACGAGCAGTACTTC

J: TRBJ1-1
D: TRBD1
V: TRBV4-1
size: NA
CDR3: CASSRRGRGTEAFF
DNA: TGCGCCAGCAGCCGCAGGGGGCGGGGGACTGAAGCTTTCTTT

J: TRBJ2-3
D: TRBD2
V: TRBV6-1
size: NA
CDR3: CASASGSPDTQYF
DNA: TGTGCCAGCGCTAGCGGGAGCCCAGATACGCAGTATTTT

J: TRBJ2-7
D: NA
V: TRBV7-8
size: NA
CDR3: CASSLDGRQTYEQYF
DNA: TGTGCCAGCAGCTTGGACGGACGACAAACCTACGAGCAGTACTTC

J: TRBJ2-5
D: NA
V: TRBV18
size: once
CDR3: CASSPLDIQETQYF
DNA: TGTGCCAGCTCACCACTGGATATCCAAGAGACCCAGTACTTC

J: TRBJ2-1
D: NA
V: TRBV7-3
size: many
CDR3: CASSLGTGLGTNEQFF
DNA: TGTGCCAGCAGCTTAGGGACTGGATTGGGAACCAATGAGCAGTTCTTC

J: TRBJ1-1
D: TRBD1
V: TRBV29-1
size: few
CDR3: CSVEDENRGTEAFF
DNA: TGCAGCGTTGAAGATGAGAACAGGGGAACTGAAGCTTTCTTT

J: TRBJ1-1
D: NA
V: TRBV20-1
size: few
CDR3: CSARGGHEAFF
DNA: TGCAGTGCTAGAGGAGGCCATGAAGCTTTCTTT

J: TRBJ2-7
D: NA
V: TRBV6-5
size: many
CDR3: CASSYSSSYEQYF
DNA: TGTGCCAGCAGTTACTCGTCAAGCTACGAGCAGTACTTC

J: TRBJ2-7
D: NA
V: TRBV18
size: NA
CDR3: CASSPNGPRVYEQYF
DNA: TGTGCCAGCTCACCAAACGGACCCAGGGTCTACGAGCAGTACTTC

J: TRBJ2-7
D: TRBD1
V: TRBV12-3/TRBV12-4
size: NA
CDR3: CASSLNPGQGGEQYF
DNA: TGTGCCAGCAGTCTCAACCCGGGACAGGGTGGCGAGCAGTACTTC

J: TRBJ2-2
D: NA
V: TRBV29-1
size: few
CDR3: CSVRRESGELFF
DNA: TGCAGCGTCCGTCGGGAGTCCGGGGAGCTGTTTTTT